The rows below give T cell receptor beta chains drawn from one sample of a study of cytomegalovirus exposure and HLA in healthy donors. Profiled with immunoSEQ multiplex PCR; TCRdb holds only in-frame clones, not every one. The sample holds 100,000 to 150,000 clones, roughly 94% seen once. The sequencing sample was made of PBMCs. The receptors come from a woman aged 18-29 years in good health and CMV-seronegative. Both conserved end residues are part of each CDR3. Each record gives: V gene, J gene, CDR3 protein.

v_gene: TRBV19; j_gene: TRBJ1-2; CDR3aa: CASSEIGETGNYGYTF
v_gene: TRBV27; j_gene: TRBJ2-7; CDR3aa: CASSYEGQQYYEQYF
v_gene: TRBV7-8; j_gene: TRBJ2-1; CDR3aa: CASSPHRLAGGSYNEQFF
v_gene: TRBV14; j_gene: TRBJ2-5; CDR3aa: CASSQGAGLTETQYF
v_gene: TRBV6-5; j_gene: TRBJ1-5; CDR3aa: CASRPATNQPQHF
v_gene: TRBV9; j_gene: TRBJ2-2; CDR3aa: CASSVGRGWTSGGTGELFF
v_gene: TRBV15; j_gene: TRBJ1-2; CDR3aa: CATSSRTATNYGYTF
v_gene: TRBV18; j_gene: TRBJ2-7; CDR3aa: CATQAGGSYEQYF
v_gene: TRBV6-1; j_gene: TRBJ2-2; CDR3aa: CASSELAGQGAPVAGELFF
v_gene: TRBV2; j_gene: TRBJ2-1; CDR3aa: CASSGKGREWRDEQFF
v_gene: TRBV7-3; j_gene: TRBJ2-5; CDR3aa: CASSLGLVGASSLGTQYF
v_gene: TRBV10-3; j_gene: TRBJ2-7; CDR3aa: CAIRGLAPVEEQYF
v_gene: TRBV7-2; j_gene: TRBJ2-4; CDR3aa: CASSLGFYSGGNIQYF
v_gene: TRBV9; j_gene: TRBJ1-2; CDR3aa: CASQDSSNYGYTF
v_gene: TRBV7-3; j_gene: TRBJ2-3; CDR3aa: CASSLMFRDTQYF
v_gene: TRBV4-1; j_gene: TRBJ2-2; CDR3aa: CASSRPAQGTGELFF
v_gene: TRBV5-1; j_gene: TRBJ2-3; CDR3aa: CASSYKTGADTQYF
v_gene: TRBV28; j_gene: TRBJ2-3; CDR3aa: CASSPTRVTDTQYF
v_gene: TRBV13; j_gene: TRBJ2-1; CDR3aa: CASSLMGQGANNEQFF
v_gene: TRBV9; j_gene: TRBJ2-2; CDR3aa: CASSGSGSSTNTGELFF
v_gene: TRBV5-1; j_gene: TRBJ1-1; CDR3aa: CASSMDGVNTEAFF
v_gene: TRBV7-9; j_gene: TRBJ1-1; CDR3aa: CASSLTGYGAFF
v_gene: TRBV6-6; j_gene: TRBJ2-3; CDR3aa: CASSYSQGSTDTQYF
v_gene: TRBV28; j_gene: TRBJ1-4; CDR3aa: CASTFRPLRGDNEKLFF
v_gene: TRBV7-9; j_gene: TRBJ2-3; CDR3aa: CASSFTRQGEKGYF
v_gene: TRBV6-1; j_gene: TRBJ1-2; CDR3aa: CASSEPSQGYGYTF
v_gene: TRBV28; j_gene: TRBJ1-5; CDR3aa: CASSSPNQPQHF
v_gene: TRBV6-5; j_gene: TRBJ1-2; CDR3aa: CASSYNVGRYGYTF
v_gene: TRBV6-4; j_gene: TRBJ1-3; CDR3aa: CASLPSSGNTIYF
v_gene: TRBV6-5; j_gene: TRBJ2-1; CDR3aa: CATRPLDRNEQFF
v_gene: TRBV18; j_gene: TRBJ2-3; CDR3aa: CASSPSLEETQYF
v_gene: TRBV27; j_gene: TRBJ2-4; CDR3aa: CASSFTGDKNIQYF
v_gene: TRBV7-3; j_gene: TRBJ2-1; CDR3aa: CASSRTSGGYNEQFF
v_gene: TRBV30; j_gene: TRBJ2-7; CDR3aa: CAWSGSIMSSYEQYF
v_gene: TRBV7-7; j_gene: TRBJ2-3; CDR3aa: CASSQYRGDTQYF
v_gene: TRBV11-2; j_gene: TRBJ2-7; CDR3aa: CASSLGPTSEQYF
v_gene: TRBV18; j_gene: TRBJ2-5; CDR3aa: CASSLKETQYF
v_gene: TRBV5-1; j_gene: TRBJ2-7; CDR3aa: CASSLPGVTYEQYF
v_gene: TRBV30; j_gene: TRBJ2-1; CDR3aa: CAWIQSSEYNEQFF
v_gene: TRBV9; j_gene: TRBJ2-5; CDR3aa: CASSVARGIQETQYF
v_gene: TRBV7-2; j_gene: TRBJ1-5; CDR3aa: CASSLKDTVNQPQHF
v_gene: TRBV5-4; j_gene: TRBJ2-1; CDR3aa: CASSLSVLAGDNEQFF
v_gene: TRBV5-6; j_gene: TRBJ2-6; CDR3aa: CASSLEGEVSGANVLTF
v_gene: TRBV27; j_gene: TRBJ2-1; CDR3aa: CASSRGGEQFF
v_gene: TRBV2; j_gene: TRBJ1-1; CDR3aa: CASSYDRVVNTEAFF
v_gene: TRBV5-1; j_gene: TRBJ1-2; CDR3aa: CASSTTGGRYGYTF
v_gene: TRBV30; j_gene: TRBJ1-4; CDR3aa: CAWTGTGGREKLFF
v_gene: TRBV4-2; j_gene: TRBJ2-7; CDR3aa: CASSQEFPGLAGAYEQYF
v_gene: TRBV7-3; j_gene: TRBJ1-2; CDR3aa: CASSSQSRSPDGYTF
v_gene: TRBV5-1; j_gene: TRBJ2-1; CDR3aa: CASRRAGGRKASYNEQFF
v_gene: TRBV6-6; j_gene: TRBJ2-7; CDR3aa: CASSFGTPSSYEQYF
v_gene: TRBV30; j_gene: TRBJ2-7; CDR3aa: CAWRGEWASEQYF
v_gene: TRBV29-1; j_gene: TRBJ2-1; CDR3aa: CSARRAGGSSYNEQFF
v_gene: TRBV5-6; j_gene: TRBJ2-1; CDR3aa: CASSFADRGLNEQFF